This T cell receptor (beta chain) was found in a study of blood T cell repertoires in COVID-19. Study at large: Donors in the United States, Italy and Spain gave samples during acute or convalescent COVID-19.

Per the original methods: Reference gene primer amplification gave nucleated cell count estimates. Produced via immunoSEQ multiplex PCR; TCRdb's table is partial and in-frame only. V and J calls and clone size follow that table, whereas D and trimming were derived from the DNA. Here the sample spans about 200,000 clones, around nine tenths being singletons. This clone was detected once. Looked up from germline, CDR1 is SGHDT and CDR2 is YYEEEE. Trimming took 2 bases from V and 4 from J; bases not matched to a gene: 11. This CDR3 region has 16 residues. The sample consisted of peripheral blood. This TCR derives from a man in his 60s who had recovered from COVID-19. The V call is TRBV5-6, the J call TRBJ2-7; 8 nucleotides align to TRBD1. CDR3: CASSLPGQGKNYEQYF. The CDR3, as DNA: TGTGCCAGCAGCTTACCTGGACAGGGTAAGAATTACGAGCAGTACTTC. Full variable domain (rest looked up from reference TRBV5-6 and TRBJ2-7): DAGVTQSPTHLIKTRGQQVTLRCSPKSGHDTVSWYQQALGQGPQFIFQYYEEEERQRGNFPDRFSGHQFPNYSSELNVNALLLGDSALYLCASSLPGQGKNYEQYFGPGTRLTVT.